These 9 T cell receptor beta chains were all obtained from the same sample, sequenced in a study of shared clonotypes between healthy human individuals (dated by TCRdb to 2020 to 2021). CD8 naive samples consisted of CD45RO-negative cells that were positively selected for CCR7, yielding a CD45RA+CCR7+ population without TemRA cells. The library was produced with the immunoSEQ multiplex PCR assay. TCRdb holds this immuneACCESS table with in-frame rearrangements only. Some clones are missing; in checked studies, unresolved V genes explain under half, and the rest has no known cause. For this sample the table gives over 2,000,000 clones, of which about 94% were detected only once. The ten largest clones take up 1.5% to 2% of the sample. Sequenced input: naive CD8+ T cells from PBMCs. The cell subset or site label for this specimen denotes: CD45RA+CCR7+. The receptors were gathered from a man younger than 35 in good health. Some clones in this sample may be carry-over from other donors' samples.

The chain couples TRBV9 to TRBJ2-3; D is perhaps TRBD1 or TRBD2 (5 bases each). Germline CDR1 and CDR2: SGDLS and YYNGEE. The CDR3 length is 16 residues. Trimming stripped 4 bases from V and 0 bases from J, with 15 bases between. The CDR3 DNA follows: TGTGCCAGCAGCCCAGACGGGACGTATAGCACAGATACGCAGTATTTT. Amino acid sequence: CASSPDGTYSTDTQYF.

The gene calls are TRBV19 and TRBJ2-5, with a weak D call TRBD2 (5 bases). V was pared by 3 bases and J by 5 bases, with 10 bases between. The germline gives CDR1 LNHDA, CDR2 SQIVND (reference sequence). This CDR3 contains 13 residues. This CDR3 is CASSMFGEETQYF. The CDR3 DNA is TGTGCCAGTAGTATGTTTGGGGAGGAGACCCAGTACTTC.

The CDR3 bases are TGTGCCAGCAGCTTAACATTTAAGAGCAATGAGCAGTTCTTC. The encoded protein is CASSLTFKSNEQFF. This chain joins TRBV7-9 and TRBJ2-1; D is unclear. Germline CDR1 reads SEHNR; CDR2 reads FQNEAQ (reference sequence). This CDR3 region has 14 residues. V lost 2 bases, J lost 6 bases, and 11 bases lay in between.

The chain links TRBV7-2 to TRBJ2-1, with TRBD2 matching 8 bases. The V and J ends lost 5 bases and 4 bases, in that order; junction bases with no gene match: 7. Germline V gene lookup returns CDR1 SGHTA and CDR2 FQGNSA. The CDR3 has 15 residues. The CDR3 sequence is CASSLIAGTYNEQFF. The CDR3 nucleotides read TGTGCCAGCAGCCTCATAGCGGGAACTTACAATGAGCAGTTCTTC.

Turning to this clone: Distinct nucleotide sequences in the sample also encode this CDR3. CDR3: CASSYGETQYF. As DNA, the CDR3 is TGTGCCAGCAGTTATGGCGAGACCCAGTACTTC. V gene TRBV27 combines with J gene TRBJ2-5, with D unclear. V lost 4 bases to trimming and J lost 5 bases, with 5 bases between them. Germline assignment: CDR1 MNHEY and CDR2 SMNVEV (reference sequence). This CDR3 spans 11 amino acids.

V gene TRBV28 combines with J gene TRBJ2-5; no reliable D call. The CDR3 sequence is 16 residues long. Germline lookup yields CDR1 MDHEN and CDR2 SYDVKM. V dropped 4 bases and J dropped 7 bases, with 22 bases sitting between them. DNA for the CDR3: TGTGCCAGCAGTTCTTACCGGGCCCCAGCTGGAGTGACCCAGTACTTC. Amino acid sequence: CASSSYRAPAGVTQYF.

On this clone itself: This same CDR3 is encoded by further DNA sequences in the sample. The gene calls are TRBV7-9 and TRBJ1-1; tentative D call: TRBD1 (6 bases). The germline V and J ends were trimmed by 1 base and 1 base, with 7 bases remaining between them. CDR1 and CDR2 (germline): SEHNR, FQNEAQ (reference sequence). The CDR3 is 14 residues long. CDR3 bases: TGTGCCAGCAGCTTAGTGGGGGCGAACACTGAAGCTTTCTTT. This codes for CASSLVGANTEAFF.

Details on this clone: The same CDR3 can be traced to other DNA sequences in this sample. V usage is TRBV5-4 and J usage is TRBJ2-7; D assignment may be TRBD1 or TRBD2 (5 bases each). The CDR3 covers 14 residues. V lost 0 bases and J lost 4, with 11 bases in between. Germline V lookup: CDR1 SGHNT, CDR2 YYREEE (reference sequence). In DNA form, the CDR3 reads TGTGCCAGCAGCTTGGGACCGGGGACGTACGAGCAGTACTTC. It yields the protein CASSLGPGTYEQYF.

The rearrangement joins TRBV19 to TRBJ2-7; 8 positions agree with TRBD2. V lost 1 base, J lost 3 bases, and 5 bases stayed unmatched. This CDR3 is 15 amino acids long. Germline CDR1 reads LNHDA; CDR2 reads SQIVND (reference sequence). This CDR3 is CASSIGSGSFYEQYF. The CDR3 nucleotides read TGTGCCAGTAGTATAGGGAGCGGGAGTTTCTACGAGCAGTACTTC.